The clone carrying this T cell receptor beta chain was seen just once. This sample is drawn from a study of cytomegalovirus exposure and HLA in healthy donors. This CDR3 contains 14 residues. Germline V gene sequence: CDR1 SGHDN, CDR2 FVKESK. The ends were cut back, 1 base at V and 1 base at J, with 8 bases in the middle. Both 60 Vbeta primers and 13 Jbeta primers went into the PCR. Sequencing was performed with immunoSEQ multiplex PCR; in TCRdb, only in-frame clones are kept and a portion is missing. The sample records roughly 120,000 clones, roughly 82% being singletons. Material for sequencing was PBMCs. The sequence derives from a middle-aged woman in good health and CMV-seropositive. The chain couples TRBV14 to TRBJ2-7; the D gene is possibly TRBD1 (5 bases). The CDR3 loop reads CASSQGRQSYEQYF. As DNA, the CDR3 is TGTGCCAGCAGCCAAGGTCGACAGTCCTACGAGCAGTACTTC.